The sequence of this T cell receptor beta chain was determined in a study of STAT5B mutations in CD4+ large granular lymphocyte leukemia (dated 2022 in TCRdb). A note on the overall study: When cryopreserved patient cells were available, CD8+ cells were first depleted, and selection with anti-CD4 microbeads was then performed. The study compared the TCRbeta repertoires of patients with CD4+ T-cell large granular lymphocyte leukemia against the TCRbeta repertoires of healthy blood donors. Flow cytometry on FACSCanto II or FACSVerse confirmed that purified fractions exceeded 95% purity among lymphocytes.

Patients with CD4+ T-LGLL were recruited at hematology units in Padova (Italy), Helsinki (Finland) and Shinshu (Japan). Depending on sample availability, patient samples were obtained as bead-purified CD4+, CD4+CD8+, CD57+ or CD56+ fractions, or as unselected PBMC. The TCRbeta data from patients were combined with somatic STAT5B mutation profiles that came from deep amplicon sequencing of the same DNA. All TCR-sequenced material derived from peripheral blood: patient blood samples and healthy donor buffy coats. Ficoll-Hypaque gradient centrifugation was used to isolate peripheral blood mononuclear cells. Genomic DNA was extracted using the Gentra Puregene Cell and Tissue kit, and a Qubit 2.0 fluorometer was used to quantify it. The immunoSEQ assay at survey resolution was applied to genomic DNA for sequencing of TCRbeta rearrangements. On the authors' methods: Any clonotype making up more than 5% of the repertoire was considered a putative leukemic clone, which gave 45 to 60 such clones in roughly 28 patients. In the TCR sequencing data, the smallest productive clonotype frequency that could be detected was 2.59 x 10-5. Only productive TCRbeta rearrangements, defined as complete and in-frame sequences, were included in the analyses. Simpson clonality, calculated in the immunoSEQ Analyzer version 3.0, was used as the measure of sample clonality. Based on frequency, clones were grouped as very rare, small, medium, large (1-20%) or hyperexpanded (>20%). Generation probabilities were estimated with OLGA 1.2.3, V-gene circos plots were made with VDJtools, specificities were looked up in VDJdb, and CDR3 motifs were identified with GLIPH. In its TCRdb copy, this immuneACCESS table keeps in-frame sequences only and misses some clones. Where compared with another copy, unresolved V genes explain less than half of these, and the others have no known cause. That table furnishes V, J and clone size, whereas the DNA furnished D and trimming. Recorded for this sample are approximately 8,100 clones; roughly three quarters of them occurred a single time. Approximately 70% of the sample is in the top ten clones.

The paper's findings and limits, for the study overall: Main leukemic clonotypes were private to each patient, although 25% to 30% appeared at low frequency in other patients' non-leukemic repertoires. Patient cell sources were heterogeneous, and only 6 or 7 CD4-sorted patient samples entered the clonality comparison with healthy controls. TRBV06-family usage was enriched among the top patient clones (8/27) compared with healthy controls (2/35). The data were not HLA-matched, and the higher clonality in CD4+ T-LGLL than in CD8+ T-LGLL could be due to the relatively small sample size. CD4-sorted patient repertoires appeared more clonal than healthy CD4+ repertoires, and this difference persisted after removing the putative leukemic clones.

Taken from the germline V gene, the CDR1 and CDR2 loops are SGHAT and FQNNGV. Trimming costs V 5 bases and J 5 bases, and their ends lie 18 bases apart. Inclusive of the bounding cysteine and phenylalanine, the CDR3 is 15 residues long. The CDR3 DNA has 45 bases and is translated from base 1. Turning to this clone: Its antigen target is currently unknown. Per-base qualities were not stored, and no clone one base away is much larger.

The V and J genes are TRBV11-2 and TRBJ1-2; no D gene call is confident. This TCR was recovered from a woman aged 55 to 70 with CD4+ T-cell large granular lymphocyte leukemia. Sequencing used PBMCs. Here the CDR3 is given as CASSLGSQEVYGYTF. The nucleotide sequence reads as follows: TGTGCCAGCAGCCTCGGGTCCCAGGAGGTTTATGGCTACACCTTC.